A selection of T cell receptor beta chains follows, all from one sample in a study of cytomegalovirus exposure and HLA in healthy donors. Sequencing used immunoSEQ multiplex PCR; TCRdb keeps in-frame clones, though not all of them. The data show about 330,000 clones, approximately 86% seen once. The sample consisted of PBMCs. The receptors here all came from a woman under 40 in good health and CMV-seropositive. CDR3s include the opening cysteine and the closing phenylalanine or tryptophan. D genes are given only for firm matches. Clone size is given for some rows only: seen once, a few or many times, or a class if the clone is expanded.

12 | TRBJ2-7 | TRBV7-2 | NA | NA | TGTGCCAGCAGCTCCCCCCCGGGCGAGCAGTACTTC | CASSSPPGEQYF
13 | TRBJ2-3 | TRBV7-3 | NA | NA | TGTGCCAGCAGCTTAGGCACACAAGATACGCAGTATTTT | CASSLGTQDTQYF
15 | TRBJ2-1 | TRBV27 | TRBD1 | NA | TGTGCCAGCAGCGTCGGAGACAGGGTGGGTAATGAGCAGTTCTTC | CASSVGDRVGNEQFF
16 | TRBJ1-2 | TRBV4-1 | TRBD1 | NA | TGCGCCAGCAGCCAGGCGACAGGGAGGGAGCCCTATGGCTACACCTTC | CASSQATGREPYGYTF
18 | TRBJ2-6 | TRBV30 | TRBD1 | NA | TGTGCCTGGAGTCCATTGACAGGGGTTAGCTCTGGGGCCAACGTCCTGACTTTC | CAWSPLTGVSSGANVLTF
16 | TRBJ2-3 | TRBV4-2 | NA | NA | TGTGCCAGCAGCCAAGGTACTAGCTCTAGCACAGATACGCAGTATTTT | CASSQGTSSSTDTQYF
13 | TRBJ1-1 | TRBV9 | NA | NA | TGTGCCAGCAGCGATGTGAGGGCGGATGAAGCTTTCTTT | CASSDVRADEAFF
15 | TRBJ2-3 | TRBV5-1 | TRBD2 | NA | TGCGCCAGCAGCTTGGGGACTAGCGGGAGATATACGCAGTATTTT | CASSLGTSGRYTQYF
15 | TRBJ2-7 | TRBV7-9 | TRBD2 | NA | TGTGCCAGCAGCCTCTTAGCGGGAGGGCCCTACGAGCAGTACTTC | CASSLLAGGPYEQYF
16 | TRBJ2-7 | TRBV5-4 | TRBD2 | NA | TGTGCCAGCAGCTTGGATCCTAGCGGGAGTGCGTACGAGCAGTACTTC | CASSLDPSGSAYEQYF
15 | TRBJ2-3 | TRBV4-2 | NA | NA | TGTGCCAGCAGCCAAACGTACAGGGAAACAGATACGCAGTATTTT | CASSQTYRETDTQYF
14 | TRBJ1-4 | TRBV6-6 | NA | NA | TGTGCCAGCAGCTACGGCGCAACTAATGAAAAACTGTTTTTT | CASSYGATNEKLFF
17 | TRBJ1-4 | TRBV9 | NA | NA | TGTGCCAGCAGCGTAGATCCGCATGACAGGAACAATGAAAAACTGTTTTTT | CASSVDPHDRNNEKLFF
14 | TRBJ2-5 | TRBV4-1 | NA | NA | TGCGCCAGCAGCCAAGAGAACAGGGAAGAGACCCAGTACTTC | CASSQENREETQYF
12 | TRBJ1-1 | TRBV29-1 | NA | NA | TGCAGCGTTGAAGATTGGGGCAGTGAAGCTTTCTTT | CSVEDWGSEAFF
14 | TRBJ2-7 | TRBV7-2 | TRBD1 | NA | TGTGCCAGCAGCTTCCAGACAGGGTCCTACGAGCAGTACTTC | CASSFQTGSYEQYF
14 | TRBJ1-2 | TRBV29-1 | NA | NA | TGCAGCGCCGTAGCACAGTTCTCTAACTATGGCTACACCTTC | CSAVAQFSNYGYTF
16 | TRBJ2-3 | TRBV9 | NA | NA | TGTGCCAGCAGCGTAGGGGGGGACCTCCTCACAGATACGCAGTATTTT | CASSVGGDLLTDTQYF
13 | TRBJ2-2 | TRBV19 | NA | NA | TGTGCCAGTACCGGGACCAACACCGGGGAGCTGTTTTTT | CASTGTNTGELFF
12 | TRBJ2-7 | TRBV5-1 | NA | NA | TGCGCCAGCAGCTTGGAGGGGTACGAGCAGTACTTC | CASSLEGYEQYF
16 | TRBJ2-3 | TRBV4-2 | TRBD2 | NA | TGTGCCAGCAGCCAAGCGAACACGGGAGGTTCAGATACGCAGTATTTT | CASSQANTGGSDTQYF
12 | TRBJ1-2 | TRBV2 | NA | NA | TGTGCCAGCAGGGAATTTTTGTATGGCTACACCTTC | CASREFLYGYTF
13 | TRBJ2-1 | TRBV28 | NA | NA | TGTGCCAGCTCCGAGCAGGGCTACAATGAGCAGTTCTTC | CASSEQGYNEQFF
14 | TRBJ2-5 | TRBV5-1 | TRBD1 | NA | TGCGCCAGCCTCGATACTTCAGGGGGCCAGACCCAGTACTTC | CASLDTSGGQTQYF
15 | TRBJ1-5 | TRBV7-2 | NA | NA | TGTGCCAGCAGCCCCGGGGGTTATAGCAATCAGCCCCAGCATTTT | CASSPGGYSNQPQHF
15 | TRBJ1-2 | TRBV27 | NA | NA | TGTGCCAGCAGTTTCGGGCAGAATTTTAACTATGGCTACACCTTC | CASSFGQNFNYGYTF
16 | TRBJ2-1 | TRBV5-1 | NA | NA | TGCGCCAGCAGCTTGGAGGCCCGTAGCTCCTACAATGAGCAGTTCTTC | CASSLEARSSYNEQFF
15 | TRBJ2-7 | TRBV7-9 | NA | NA | TGTGCCAGCAGCGCCACCCGGGACGTTGGCTACGAGCAGTACTTC | CASSATRDVGYEQYF
12 | TRBJ1-1 | TRBV30 | NA | few | TGTGCCTGGAGTGTGTCCTGGAGGGAAGCTTTCTTT | CAWSVSWREAFF
15 | TRBJ1-2 | TRBV28 | NA | once | TGTGCCAGCAGTTTGGGCCGGGGCTCTAACTATGGCTACACCTTC | CASSLGRGSNYGYTF
15 | TRBJ2-1 | TRBV4-1 | NA | NA | TGCGCCAGCAGCCCCACACGGCCCGGTCACAATGAGCAGTTCTTC | CASSPTRPGHNEQFF
13 | TRBJ2-1 | TRBV18 | NA | once | TGTGCCAGCTCAGGACAAAAGAACAATGAGCAGTTCTTC | CASSGQKNNEQFF
16 | TRBJ2-1 | TRBV9 | NA | NA | TGTGCCAGCAGCGTAGAAAGGGGCAGGGCCTACAATGAGCAGTTCTTC | CASSVERGRAYNEQFF
16 | TRBJ2-1 | TRBV4-1 | TRBD2 | NA | TGCGCCAGCAGCGCTCAAGGGACTAGGGTCTACAATGAGCAGTTCTTC | CASSAQGTRVYNEQFF
13 | TRBJ2-3 | TRBV11-3 | NA | NA | TGTGCCAGCAGCCAAACTAGCACAGATACGCAGTATTTT | CASSQTSTDTQYF
14 | TRBJ2-7 | TRBV7-2 | TRBD1 | NA | TGTGCCAGCAGCACAAACAGGGGGCCCCACGAGCAGTACTTC | CASSTNRGPHEQYF
15 | TRBJ2-7 | TRBV5-8 | NA | NA | TGTGCCAGCAGCTTGATGGGGAGCCCCCCTAGGAAGCAGTACTTC | CASSLMGSPPRKQYF